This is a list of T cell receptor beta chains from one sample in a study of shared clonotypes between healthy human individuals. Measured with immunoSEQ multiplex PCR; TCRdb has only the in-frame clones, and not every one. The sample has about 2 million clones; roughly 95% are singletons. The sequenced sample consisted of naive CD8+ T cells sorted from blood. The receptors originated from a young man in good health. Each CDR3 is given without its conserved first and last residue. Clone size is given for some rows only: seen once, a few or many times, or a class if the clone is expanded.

cdr3_aa: AWSITGTPNTEAF; j_call: TRBJ1-1; clone_size: .; cdr3_length: 13; v_call: TRBV30
cdr3_aa: ASSDSTSTGELF; j_call: TRBJ2-2; clone_size: .; cdr3_length: 12; v_call: TRBV6-4
cdr3_aa: AESGGVMDTQY; j_call: TRBJ2-3; clone_size: .; cdr3_length: 11; v_call: TRBV30
cdr3_aa: ASSYRGNSPLH; j_call: TRBJ1-6; clone_size: few; cdr3_length: 11; v_call: TRBV28
cdr3_aa: ASSLEARSAQEKLF; j_call: TRBJ1-4; clone_size: once; cdr3_length: 14; v_call: TRBV5-1
cdr3_aa: SVPGEGGYGYT; j_call: TRBJ1-2; clone_size: .; cdr3_length: 11; v_call: TRBV29-1
cdr3_aa: ASSPDVSYEQY; j_call: TRBJ2-7; clone_size: .; cdr3_length: 11; v_call: TRBV7-8
cdr3_aa: ASSWGQGINQPQH; j_call: TRBJ1-5; clone_size: few; cdr3_length: 13; v_call: TRBV11-2
cdr3_aa: ASSLVRGTGTDTQY; j_call: TRBJ2-3; clone_size: .; cdr3_length: 14; v_call: TRBV7-9
cdr3_aa: ASSTPRDRANYGYT; j_call: TRBJ1-2; clone_size: .; cdr3_length: 14; v_call: TRBV4-2
cdr3_aa: ASRGRPIYGYT; j_call: TRBJ1-2; clone_size: .; cdr3_length: 11; v_call: TRBV28
cdr3_aa: ASSVETSGTDTQY; j_call: TRBJ2-3; clone_size: few; cdr3_length: 13; v_call: TRBV9
cdr3_aa: ASSHGTEDGYT; j_call: TRBJ1-2; clone_size: .; cdr3_length: 11; v_call: TRBV7-9
cdr3_aa: ASSLNRARAVQETQY; j_call: TRBJ2-5; clone_size: .; cdr3_length: 15; v_call: TRBV5-6
cdr3_aa: ASSAIGSNEKLF; j_call: TRBJ1-4; clone_size: .; cdr3_length: 12; v_call: TRBV27
cdr3_aa: ASQTSGGTLYEQY; j_call: TRBJ2-7; clone_size: once; cdr3_length: 13; v_call: TRBV11-2
cdr3_aa: ASSTWDSQSYEQY; j_call: TRBJ2-7; clone_size: .; cdr3_length: 13; v_call: TRBV18
cdr3_aa: SVELPTYEQY; j_call: TRBJ2-7; clone_size: once; cdr3_length: 10; v_call: TRBV29-1
cdr3_aa: ASSLLVPRETQY; j_call: TRBJ2-5; clone_size: .; cdr3_length: 12; v_call: TRBV11-2
cdr3_aa: ASSGAFSYEQY; j_call: TRBJ2-7; clone_size: .; cdr3_length: 11; v_call: TRBV19